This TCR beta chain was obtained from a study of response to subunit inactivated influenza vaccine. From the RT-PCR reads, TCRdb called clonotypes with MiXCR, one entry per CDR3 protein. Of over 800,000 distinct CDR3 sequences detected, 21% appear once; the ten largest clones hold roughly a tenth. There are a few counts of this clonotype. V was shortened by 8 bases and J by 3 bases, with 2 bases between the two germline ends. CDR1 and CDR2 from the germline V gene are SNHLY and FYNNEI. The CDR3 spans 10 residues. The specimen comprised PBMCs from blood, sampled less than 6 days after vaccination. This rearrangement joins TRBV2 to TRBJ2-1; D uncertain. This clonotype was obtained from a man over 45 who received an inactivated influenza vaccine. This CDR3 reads CASRYNEQFF. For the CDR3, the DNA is TGTGCCAGCCGCTACAATGAGCAGTTCTTC.